Listed below are T cell receptor beta chains from one sample, sequenced in a study of blood T cell repertoires in COVID-19. Sequenced by immunoSEQ multiplex PCR; TCRdb stores in-frame clones only, minus some. The table lists a few hundred thousand clones, about 85% of them singletons, with approximately 5.1% in the top ten. Sequencing was performed on peripheral blood. These receptors all stem from an older woman who had recovered from COVID-19. CDR3s include the opening cysteine and the closing phenylalanine or tryptophan. A D gene is named only where the DNA matches it firmly. Size is omitted from some rows. Given values are once, few, many or a class for expanded clones.

j_gene	v_gene	d_gene	abundance	CDR3aa	CDR3nt
TRBJ2-7	TRBV29-1	TRBD1	few	CSVGDRGYEQYF	TGCAGCGTGGGGGACAGGGGCTACGAGCAGTACTTC
TRBJ2-5	TRBV7-2	TRBD1	.	CASSLQDRAKTQYF	TGTGCCAGCAGCCTACAGGACAGGGCCAAGACCCAGTACTTC
TRBJ1-5	TRBV19	TRBD1	.	CASTRGQDNQPQHF	TGTGCCAGTACCCGAGGACAGGACAATCAGCCCCAGCATTTT
TRBJ1-2	TRBV9	.	.	CASNSVDGYTF	TGTGCCAGCAATTCCGTTGATGGCTACACCTTC
TRBJ1-4	TRBV9	TRBD1	.	CASSVQGAHEKLFF	TGTGCCAGCAGCGTCCAGGGGGCGCATGAAAAACTGTTTTTT
TRBJ1-3	TRBV4-3	.	.	CASSQDSGVGNTIYF	TGCGCCAGCAGCCAAGATAGCGGTGTTGGAAACACCATATATTTT
TRBJ1-6	TRBV11-2	TRBD1	.	CASSTDRGSPLHF	TGTGCCAGCAGCACGGACAGGGGGTCACCCCTCCACTTT
TRBJ2-5	TRBV7-3	TRBD2	.	CASSLLAGGQETQYF	TGTGCCAGCAGCTTATTAGCGGGGGGTCAAGAGACCCAGTACTTC
TRBJ1-2	TRBV5-4	TRBD1	.	CASSPGQGSYGYTF	TGTGCCAGCAGCCCGGGACAGGGTTCCTATGGCTACACCTTC
TRBJ1-2	TRBV6-6	TRBD1	.	CASSYLTGGFGYTF	TGTGCCAGCAGTTACCTAACAGGGGGCTTTGGCTACACCTTC
TRBJ1-2	TRBV5-1	.	.	CASSEQGHHQGGYTF	TGCGCCAGCAGCGAACAGGGACACCACCAGGGAGGCTACACCTTC
TRBJ1-1	TRBV30	.	.	CAWGLLTEAFF	TGTGCCTGGGGTCTACTGACTGAAGCTTTCTTT
TRBJ1-1	TRBV19	TRBD1	.	CASSTSGGLTEAFF	TGTGCCAGTAGTACCTCAGGGGGGCTCACTGAAGCTTTCTTT
TRBJ2-1	TRBV13	.	.	CASSFQGSGYNEQFF	TGTGCCAGCAGCTTTCAGGGCAGTGGCTACAATGAGCAGTTCTTC
TRBJ2-3	TRBV6-6	.	.	CASSYGRRVSTDTQYF	TGTGCCAGCAGTTACGGAAGGCGGGTGTCCACAGATACGCAGTATTTT
TRBJ2-7	TRBV5-1	.	.	CASSVDSLSYEQYF	TGCGCCAGCAGCGTGGACAGCCTCTCCTACGAGCAGTACTTC
TRBJ2-1	TRBV11-2	TRBD2	.	CASSRRGTSGQPYNEQFF	TGTGCCAGCAGCCGCCGGGGGACTAGCGGTCAACCCTACAATGAGCAGTTCTTC
TRBJ1-2	TRBV2	TRBD1	.	CAGDRELGGYTF	TGTGCCGGAGACAGGGAGTTGGGTGGCTACACCTTC
TRBJ2-1	TRBV6-5	TRBD1	once	CASSNGRGYEQFF	TGTGCCAGCAGTAACGGCAGGGGGTATGAGCAGTTCTTC
TRBJ1-1	TRBV12-5	TRBD1	.	CASGLAGTGRAFF	TGTGCTAGTGGTTTGGCAGGGACAGGGAGAGCTTTCTTT
TRBJ1-5	TRBV30	.	few	CAWSPGGNQPQHF	TGTGCCTGGAGTCCGGGGGGCAATCAGCCCCAGCATTTT
TRBJ1-2	TRBV29-1	.	.	CSVGGSNYGYTF	TGCAGCGTTGGAGGCAGTAACTATGGCTACACCTTC
TRBJ2-7	TRBV27	.	.	CASSSIPVGDSPYEQYF	TGTGCCAGCAGTTCCATCCCGGTCGGGGATTCACCCTACGAGCAGTACTTC
TRBJ1-3	TRBV4-2	.	.	CASSQEGGGADRTSGNTIYF	TGTGCCAGCAGCCAAGAAGGGGGGGGAGCCGACAGGACCTCTGGAAACACCATATATTTT
TRBJ2-7	TRBV13	TRBD1	.	CASSPRGPKVSEQYF	TGTGCCAGCAGCCCCAGGGGGCCCAAAGTATCCGAGCAGTACTTC
TRBJ1-3	TRBV14	.	.	CASSQDIFGNTIYF	TGTGCCAGCAGCCAGGACATCTTTGGAAACACCATATATTTT
TRBJ2-5	TRBV19	TRBD2	.	CASSGGGGETQYF	TGTGCCAGTAGTGGCGGGGGAGGGGAGACCCAGTACTTC
TRBJ2-1	TRBV29-1	TRBD1	once	CSVLTYGTGYNEQFF	TGCAGCGTTCTCACCTACGGGACAGGGTACAATGAGCAGTTCTTC
TRBJ1-1	TRBV3-1/TRBV3-2	.	.	CASSLRRGGNTEAFF	TGTGCCAGCAGCCTCCGGAGGGGTGGGAACACTGAAGCTTTCTTT
TRBJ1-1	TRBV15	.	few	CATSLGQNTEAFF	TGTGCCACCAGTCTAGGACAGAACACTGAAGCTTTCTTT
TRBJ1-2	TRBV9	.	.	CASSNTGFEGYTF	TGTGCCAGCAGCAATACAGGGTTTGAAGGCTACACCTTC
TRBJ2-2	TRBV16	.	many	CASSRLGTGELFF	TGTGCCAGCAGCCGACTGGGTACCGGGGAGCTGTTTTTT
TRBJ2-7	TRBV29-1	TRBD1	once	CSVGDRGYEQYF	TGCAGCGTTGGAGACAGGGGCTACGAGCAGTACTTC
TRBJ1-4	TRBV30	TRBD1	.	CAWSKDRGREKLFF	TGTGCCTGGAGTAAGGACAGGGGGCGAGAAAAACTGTTTTTT
TRBJ2-3	TRBV25-1	TRBD1	.	CASSATGPDTQYF	TGTGCCAGCAGTGCGACAGGGCCAGATACGCAGTATTTT
TRBJ1-6	TRBV11-2	.	.	CASSPPGHNNSPLHF	TGTGCCAGCAGCCCCCCCGGTCATAATAATTCACCCCTCCACTTT
TRBJ2-7	TRBV9	.	few	CASSVEGYEQYF	TGTGCCAGCAGCGTAGAGGGGTACGAGCAGTACTTC
TRBJ2-5	TRBV3-1/TRBV3-2	.	.	CASSQDRGAGETQYF	TGTGCCAGCAGCCAAGACAGGGGGGCTGGGGAGACCCAGTACTTC
TRBJ1-1	TRBV7-2	.	.	CASSWQGGTEAFF	TGTGCCAGCAGCTGGCAGGGTGGCACTGAAGCTTTCTTT
TRBJ2-7	TRBV27	TRBD1	.	CASSLLQGVSYEQYF	TGTGCCAGCAGTTTATTACAGGGGGTCTCCTACGAGCAGTACTTC
TRBJ2-7	TRBV14	TRBD1	.	CASSRGPYYEQYF	TGTGCCAGCAGCAGGGGGCCTTACTACGAGCAGTACTTC
TRBJ1-3	TRBV14	TRBD1	.	CASSHLTGRSGNTIYF	TGTGCCAGCAGCCATTTGACAGGGCGCTCTGGAAACACCATATATTTT
TRBJ2-3	TRBV7-9	TRBD1	.	CASSPYRGVSTDTQYF	TGTGCCAGCAGCCCATACAGGGGGGTCAGCACAGATACGCAGTATTTT
TRBJ2-3	TRBV9	TRBD2	.	CASSLAGVLTDTQYF	TGTGCCAGCAGCCTAGCGGGGGTTCTCACAGATACGCAGTATTTT
TRBJ1-5	TRBV13	.	.	CASSLSGNQPQHF	TGTGCCAGCAGCTTGTCAGGGAATCAGCCCCAGCATTTT
TRBJ2-3	TRBV7-6	TRBD2	.	CASSSPGLVADTQYF	TGTGCCAGCAGCTCGCCGGGACTAGTAGCAGATACGCAGTATTTT
TRBJ2-3	TRBV10-3	TRBD2	.	CAISFGGTSGGDTQYF	TGTGCCATCAGCTTCGGCGGGACTAGCGGGGGAGATACGCAGTATTTT
TRBJ2-5	TRBV9	TRBD2	.	CASSVRASGLAGGALHQETQYF	TGTGCCAGCAGCGTAAGAGCATCGGGCCTAGCGGGGGGCGCCCTTCACCAAGAGACCCAGTACTTC
TRBJ2-3	TRBV9	TRBD2	.	CASSTPLAGGTDTQYF	TGTGCCAGCAGCACCCCTTTAGCGGGGGGGACAGATACGCAGTATTTT
TRBJ1-5	TRBV2	.	.	CASSPTGGGNQPQHF	TGTGCCAGCAGCCCCACAGGCGGGGGCAATCAGCCCCAGCATTTT
TRBJ2-3	TRBV5-4	TRBD1	once	CASSPDRGTDTQYF	TGTGCCAGCAGCCCTGACAGGGGGACAGATACGCAGTATTTT
TRBJ1-1	TRBV3-1/TRBV3-2	.	.	CASSQTSGDTEAFF	TGTGCCAGCAGCCAAACATCGGGGGACACTGAAGCTTTCTTT
TRBJ1-1	TRBV29-1	.	.	CSGEGGRNTEAFF	TGCAGCGGCGAGGGGGGGCGGAACACTGAAGCTTTCTTT
TRBJ2-7	TRBV11-1	TRBD1	few	CASSLGQGGTYEQYF	TGTGCCAGCAGCTTGGGACAGGGTGGGACCTACGAGCAGTACTTC
TRBJ2-1	TRBV11-2	.	.	CASSFERVDNEQFF	TGTGCCAGCAGCTTTGAGAGGGTGGACAATGAGCAGTTCTTC
TRBJ2-7	TRBV11-3	.	.	CASSDSPYEQYF	TGTGCCAGCAGCGACTCACCCTACGAGCAGTACTTC
TRBJ2-7	TRBV7-9	TRBD1	few	CASSHRDRGSYEQYF	TGTGCCAGCAGCCACCGGGACAGGGGATCCTACGAGCAGTACTTC
TRBJ1-2	TRBV5-5	.	few	CASSLDGESGTF	TGTGCCAGCAGCTTGGACGGGGAATCGGGCACCTTC
TRBJ1-2	TRBV19	.	few	CASSISGENGYTF	TGTGCCAGTAGTATAAGTGGGGAGAACGGCTACACCTTC